This T cell receptor (beta chain) originates from a study of T cell responses to AZD1222 COVID-19 vaccine. V was trimmed by 4 bases and J by 7 bases, leaving 19 bases between them. The CDR3 has 15 amino acids. In germline, CDR1 is SGHDN, CDR2 FVKESK. Profiling relied on immunoSEQ multiplex PCR, and the TCRdb table lists in-frame clones only, not all of them. Here the sample spans approximately 130,000 clones, 93% being singletons. Remarks on this clone: Its antigen is currently unknown.

Findings of the study overall: It was only after the peak T cell response that any repertoires were sampled. Clonal diversity may have been underestimated in mostly white British donors.

Material: peripheral blood, obtained on day 0 of AZD1222 vaccination. The origin of this receptor is an adult in good health. V is TRBV14 and J is TRBJ1-2; tentative D call: TRBD1 (5 bases). DNA of the CDR3: TGTGCCAGCAGCCCCCTGAGGGGACCGACGTCTGGCTACACCTTC. Its protein product is CASSPLRGPTSGYTF. The full variable domain, rest sourced from reference TRBV14 and TRBJ1-2, is EAGVTQFPSHSVIEKGQTVTLRCDPISGHDNLYWYRRVMGKEIKFLLHFVKESKQDESGMPNNRFLAERTGGTYSTLKVQPAELEDSGVYFCASSPLRGPTSGYTFGSGTRLTVV.